The 31 T cell receptor beta chains given below trace back to one sample, sequenced in a study of early T cells in non-severe SARS-CoV-2 infection (dated by TCRdb to about 2021). Libraries were prepared through 5' RACE. The instrument was a NextSeq 500. The raw public reads went through TCRdb reprocessing: fastp at Q25, MiXCR clone calling, in-frame beta chains kept. Rows are unified per CDR3 protein, each entry keeping the most common DNA and genes. Recorded for this sample are about 63,000 distinct CDR3 sequences; over 10% of them occurred a single time. Roughly 4.7% of the sample belongs to the ten largest clones. The sample comprised whole blood. The receptors stem from an adult who was a healthcare worker with PCR-confirmed SARS-CoV-2 infection or an uninfected control (not recorded which).

The sample holds many counts of this clonotype. The rearrangement uses TRBV6-6 and TRBJ2-7; possibly TRBD1 or TRBD2 for D (6 bases each). CDR1 is MNHNY, CDR2 SVGAGI, per germline (reference sequence). The CDR3 loop spans 16 amino acids. Trimming pared 6 bases from V and 0 bases from J, leaving 18 bases between. The CDR3 region is CASSQTGGKSSYEQYF. As DNA, the CDR3 is TGTGCCAGCAGCCAGACAGGCGGGAAGAGCTCCTACGAGCAGTACTTC.

Turning to this clonotype: It may be a read error: a sequence one base away is much more abundant. The genes are TRBV5-4 and TRBJ2-1, with 7 bases that match TRBD1. Germline-derived CDR1 and CDR2 are SGHNT and YYREEE (reference sequence). CDR3 length: 14 amino acids. The CDR3 protein is CTSSLGTAYNEQFF. CDR3 DNA sequence: TGTACCAGCAGCTTGGGGACAGCCTACAATGAGCAGTTCTTC.

The V and J genes are TRBV12-5 and TRBJ2-3; possibly TRBD2 for D (6 bases). Trimming removed 6 bases at V and 1 base at J, with 17 bases between. The CDR3 extends over 16 amino acids. Germline CDR1 is LGHNT and CDR2 is FRNRAP. The CDR3 region has the DNA TGTGCTAGTGGCATGGGATCGGGCGGGGGCACAGATACGCAGTATTTT. Translated: CASGMGSGGGTDTQYF. The full variable domain, in which reference TRBV12-5 and TRBJ2-3 provide the parts outside the CDR3, is DARVTQTPRHKVTEMGQEVTMRCQPILGHNTVFWYRQTMMQGLELLAYFRNRAPLDDSGMPKDRFSAEMPDATLATLKIQPSEPRDSAVYFCASGMGSGGGTDTQYFGPGTRLTVL.

The table lists this clonotype with many counts. This rearrangement joins TRBV12-3 or TRBV12-4 to TRBJ1-2; D is unclear. The CDR3 covers 13 residues. The V gene lost 1 base and the J gene lost 0 bases, with 3 bases spanning the gap. This CDR3 reads CASSLEANYGYTF. In nucleotides, the CDR3 is TGTGCCAGCAGTTTAGAGGCTAACTATGGCTACACCTTC.

This clonotype occurred many times. The chain carries TRBV10-3 and TRBJ1-2; D not certain. V lost 0 bases and J 3 bases, leaving 8 bases between the germline ends. The CDR3 contains 14 residues. The germline V gene has CDR1 ENHRY and CDR2 SYGVKD. CDR3 nucleotide sequence: TGTGCCATCAGTGAGTCGGCAGGCCACTATGGCTACACCTTC. It specifies CAISESAGHYGYTF.

The genes are TRBV27 and TRBJ2-5, with a weak D call TRBD2 (7 bases). The CDR3 has 15 residues. Germline values: CDR1 MNHEY, CDR2 SMNVEV (reference sequence). Deletions cut 7 bases from V and 3 bases from J, with 18 bases between. CDR3 coding DNA: TGTGCCAGCACATCCACCGGGGGGCGAAAAGAGACCCAGTACTTC. Its protein is CASTSTGGRKETQYF.

This sequence joins TRBV2 and TRBJ1-1; D is possibly TRBD1 (5 bases). V lost 10 bases and J lost 1, with 13 bases in between. Germline values: CDR1 SNHLY, CDR2 FYNNEI. The length of the CDR3 is 13 residues. The CDR3 region is CATSGGENTEAFF. CDR3 DNA sequence: TGTGCCACCTCTGGGGGGGAGAACACTGAAGCTTTCTTT.

The chain is built from TRBV6-4 and TRBJ2-3; no reliable D call. Germline values: CDR1 MRHNA, CDR2 SNTAGT. The CDR3 consists of 12 residues. V lost 0 bases to trimming and J lost 6 bases, with 4 bases between them. The CDR3 nucleotides are TGTGCCAGCAGTGACTCGAGGGATACGCAGTATTTT. Its translation is CASSDSRDTQYF.

The V and J genes are TRBV20-1 and TRBJ2-5; D gene ambiguous. Germline V gives CDR1 DFQATT, CDR2 SNEGSKA (reference sequence). The CDR3 is 10 amino acids. Trimming cost V 6 bases and J 5 bases, with 7 bases left between them. The CDR3 here is CSALTETQYF. CDR3 DNA sequence: TGCAGTGCGCTCACGGAGACCCAGTACTTC.

This clonotype was recorded once. The rearrangement links TRBV10-2 to TRBJ2-7; D unclear. The CDR3 extends over 13 amino acids. Trimming cost V 0 bases and J 4 bases, with 7 bases left between them. Germline V gene sequence: CDR1 WSHSY, CDR2 SAAADI. CDR3 sequence: CASSESRMYEQYF. The CDR3 nucleotides read TGCGCCAGCAGTGAGTCGAGGATGTACGAGCAGTACTTC.

This clonotype was seen only a few times. DNA for the CDR3: TGTGCCAGCAGTTACACTTCTAACACTGAAGCTTTCTTT. It is translated as CASSYTSNTEAFF. The V gene is TRBV11-3, the J gene TRBJ1-1; D gene uncertain. The germline V gene encodes CDR1 SGHNT and CDR2 YENEEA. V shed 6 bases and J shed 2 bases, with 10 bases lying between them. There are 13 residues in the CDR3.

This clonotype was counted many times. J is TRBJ1-4 and V is TRBV7-9; 7 nucleotides match TRBD1. The CDR3 extends over 17 amino acids. Trimming cost V 4 bases and J 0 bases; bases outside gene matches: 8. CDR1 SEHNR and CDR2 FQNEAQ come from the germline V gene (reference sequence). CDR3 coding DNA: TGTGCCAGCAGCTACCGGGACAGCCACCCAACTAATGAAAAACTGTTTTTT. It translates to CASSYRDSHPTNEKLFF.

Many counts were recorded for this clonotype. The V call is TRBV20-1, the J call TRBJ2-7; D possibly corresponds to TRBD2 (6 bases). Trimming took 3 bases from V and 0 from J, leaving 18 bases between them. This CDR3 contains 16 residues. The V gene's germline CDR1 is DFQATT and CDR2 SNEGSKA (reference sequence). The chain's CDR3 is CSASPPGGSPSYEQYF. CDR3 DNA: TGCAGTGCTAGCCCCCCTGGGGGGAGTCCCTCCTACGAGCAGTACTTC.

This clonotype was seen a handful of times. V gene TRBV7-2 combines with J gene TRBJ1-1; D is unclear. Trimming removed 5 bases from V and 5 bases from J, with 12 bases in between. The V gene's germline CDR1 is SGHTA and CDR2 FQGNSA. The CDR3 is made up of 13 amino acids. CDR3 DNA: TGTGCCAGCAGCCTTAGAACGGATACTGAAGCTTTCTTT. This codes for CASSLRTDTEAFF.

This clonotype was found many times. V usage is TRBV7-8 and J usage is TRBJ1-6; a weak D match, TRBD1 (6 bases). Germline loops: CDR1 SGHVS, CDR2 FQNEAQ. The CDR3 totals 15 residues. V gave up 5 bases and J gave up 7 bases, with 15 bases separating them. The CDR3 region has the DNA TGTGCCAGCAGCCTATACAGGGTTGGGAATTCACCCCTCCACTTT. Amino acid sequence: CASSLYRVGNSPLHF.

This clonotype was observed a handful of times. The rearrangement joins TRBV18 to TRBJ1-2; D gene ambiguous. This CDR3 region has 14 residues. Germline CDR1 is KGHSH and CDR2 is LQKENI. V was pared by 3 bases and J by 3 bases, with 11 bases between. CDR3 protein: CASSPLKSDYGYTF. The CDR3 DNA sequence: TGTGCCAGCTCACCTCTGAAATCGGACTATGGCTACACCTTC.

This clonotype was seen ten or more times. V is TRBV7-2 and J is TRBJ2-7; no reliable D call. The CDR3 has 13 amino acids. From germline, CDR1 is SGHTA and CDR2 FQGNSA. V was clipped by 1 base and J by 0 bases, with 4 bases between them. CDR3 sequence: CASSLGVSYEQYF. CDR3 nucleotide sequence: TGTGCCAGCAGCTTAGGAGTCTCCTACGAGCAGTACTTC. Full variable domain (remainder filled in from reference TRBV7-2 and TRBJ2-7): GAGVSQSPSNKVTEKGKDVELRCDPISGHTALYWYRQSLGQGLEFLIYFQGNSAPDKSGLPSDRFSAERTGGSVSTLTIQRTQQEDSAVYLCASSLGVSYEQYFGPGTRLTVT.

At least ten counts were recorded for this clonotype. The chain uses TRBV6-5 and TRBJ1-5; TRBD1 matches at 8 bases. The junction had 7 bases not matched to a gene; V was cut back by 0 bases and J by 0 bases. The CDR3 is made up of 18 amino acids. The germline V gene encodes CDR1 MNHEY and CDR2 SVGAGI. The CDR3 reads CASSYSSPGGFSNQPQHF. The CDR3 DNA sequence: TGTGCCAGCAGTTACTCGAGTCCAGGGGGCTTTAGCAATCAGCCCCAGCATTTT.

The rearrangement uses TRBV6-5 and TRBJ1-5; 11 bases are a match to TRBD1. CDR1 and CDR2 from the germline V gene are MNHEY and SVGAGI. The CDR3 consists of 17 residues. V shed 5 bases and J 6 bases; nucleotides not matched to a gene: 12. The CDR3 DNA is TGTGCCAGCAGTCCCGCGACCGGGACAGGGGGTTTTCAGCCCCAGCATTTT. Amino acids: CASSPATGTGGFQPQHF.

The sample holds many counts of this clonotype. The chain uses TRBV20-1 and TRBJ2-2, with 7 bases that match TRBD2. This CDR3 has 13 amino acids. In germline, CDR1 is DFQATT, CDR2 SNEGSKA (reference sequence). V was clipped by 6 bases and J by 4 bases; unmatched bases: 5. This CDR3 is CSAPRTSTGELFF. The CDR3 bases are TGCAGTGCCCCGCGGACTAGCACCGGGGAGCTGTTTTTT.

Points on this clonotype: A read error is possible here, since a much larger clone lies one base away. This chain links TRBV2 with TRBJ2-2, with D possibly being TRBD2 (6 bases). Germline CDR1 and CDR2: SNHLY and FYNNEI. The CDR3 runs 13 residues. The DNA for the CDR3 is TGTGTCAGCACGGGGGAGATCACCGGGGAGCTGTTTTTT. This gives the protein CVSTGEITGELFF. Supplemented by reference TRBV2 and TRBJ2-2, the full variable domain reads EPEVTQTPSHQVTQMGQEVILRCVPISNHLYFYWYRQILGQKVEFLVSFYNNEISEKSEIFDDQFSVERPDGSNFTLKIRSTKLEDSAMYFCVSTGEITGELFFGEGSRLTVL.

The chain uses TRBV5-5 and TRBJ2-3, with D possibly TRBD1 on 6 matching bases. CDR3 length: 16 amino acids. Germline CDR1 and CDR2: SGHKS and YYEKEE (reference sequence). Trimming shortened V by 0 bases and J by 4 bases, and 15 bases separated the two germline ends. CDR3 residues: CASSLGGPLQADTQYF. Written as DNA, the CDR3 is TGTGCCAGCAGCTTGGGGGGGCCCCTACAGGCAGATACGCAGTATTTT.

This clonotype has at least ten counts. The chain employs TRBV3-1 and TRBJ2-7; D unresolved. The CDR3 extends over 14 amino acids. CDR1 and CDR2 (germline): LGHDT, YNNKEL (reference sequence). Trimming took 1 base from V and 6 from J, leaving 13 bases between them. The CDR3 loop is CASSQVVDGSEQYF. CDR3 in DNA: TGTGCCAGCAGCCAAGTGGTGGACGGGTCCGAGCAGTACTTC.

The table lists this clonotype with many counts. The rearrangement uses TRBV3-1 and TRBJ1-3; D gene unclear. This CDR3 is 15 amino acids long. From germline, CDR1 is LGHDT and CDR2 YNNKEL (reference sequence). V was pared by 0 bases and J by 6 bases, with 12 bases between. CDR3 nucleotides: TGTGCCAGCAGCCAAGAAGGTCGAGGAGTAAACACCATATATTTT. Amino acids: CASSQEGRGVNTIYF.

This clonotype was detected a few times. The chain recombines TRBV5-1 with TRBJ2-7; 7 bases are shared with TRBD1. CDR3 length equals 15 residues. J was trimmed by 0 bases and V by 0 bases; bases with no gene match: 3. CDR1 is SGHRS, CDR2 YFSETQ, per germline. Here the CDR3 reads CASSLGRDSSYEQYF. Written as DNA, the CDR3 is TGCGCCAGCAGCTTGGGCCGGGACAGCTCCTACGAGCAGTACTTC.

At least ten counts were recorded for this clonotype. The V call is TRBV29-1, the J call TRBJ2-1; no definite D call. CDR1 and CDR2 from the germline V gene are SQVTM and ANQGSEA. The CDR3 contains 12 residues. Trimming removed 5 bases at V and 7 bases at J, with 12 bases between. The DNA of the CDR3 is TGCAGCGTTTGGGCATTGGGGAATGAGCAGTTCTTC. Its protein is CSVWALGNEQFF.

V is TRBV6-4 and J is TRBJ2-3; 12 nucleotides line up with TRBD2. The CDR3 runs 17 residues. V was pared by 0 bases and J by 4 bases, with 5 bases of the junction left unmatched. From germline, CDR1 is MRHNA and CDR2 SNTAGT. CDR3 sequence (DNA): TGTGCCAGCAGTGACTCGCCTAGCGGGGGGGGTGCAGATACGCAGTATTTT. Its protein is CASSDSPSGGGADTQYF.

Only a few counts were recorded for this clonotype. The chain uses TRBV7-6 and TRBJ2-6; D gene uncertain. V dropped 5 bases and J dropped 4 bases, with 9 bases sitting between them. This CDR3 comprises 14 residues. Germline CDR1 SGHVS, CDR2 FNYEAQ. The CDR3 DNA reads TGTGCCAGCAGCAGCCTCCCCGGGGCCAACGTCCTGACTTTC. Protein product: CASSSLPGANVLTF.

This clonotype was found many times. This chain connects TRBV10-3 to TRBJ1-1, with D perhaps matching TRBD1 (5 bases). This CDR3 is 13 amino acids long. V lost 7 bases to trimming and J lost 4 bases, with 13 bases between them. Germline V lookup: CDR1 ENHRY, CDR2 SYGVKD. The CDR3 nucleotides read TGTGCCATCACGGCAGGGCCCAGCACTGAAGCTTTCTTT. Residues: CAITAGPSTEAFF.

At least ten counts were recorded for this clonotype. V is TRBV6-2 or TRBV6-3 and J is TRBJ2-7, with D possibly being TRBD2 (5 bases). Between the trimmed V and J ends, which lost 6 bases and 7 bases, there was a span of 16 bases. Looked up from germline, CDR1 is MNHEY and CDR2 is SVGEGT. The CDR3 spans 13 residues. The CDR3 loop reads CASSRAPSREQYF. The DNA for the CDR3 is TGTGCCAGCAGCCGAGCCCCTAGCAGGGAGCAGTACTTC.

This clonotype has at least ten counts. The CDR3 coding sequence is TGTGCCAGCAGCGTAGAGGGAGGGGCGGAGGACTATGGCTACACCTTC. Amino acid sequence: CASSVEGGAEDYGYTF. The gene calls are TRBV9 and TRBJ1-2, with TRBD1 as a possible D gene (5 bases). The CDR3 length is 16 residues. CDR1 and CDR2 (germline): SGDLS, YYNGEE. V gave up 0 bases and J gave up 3 bases, with 15 bases separating them.